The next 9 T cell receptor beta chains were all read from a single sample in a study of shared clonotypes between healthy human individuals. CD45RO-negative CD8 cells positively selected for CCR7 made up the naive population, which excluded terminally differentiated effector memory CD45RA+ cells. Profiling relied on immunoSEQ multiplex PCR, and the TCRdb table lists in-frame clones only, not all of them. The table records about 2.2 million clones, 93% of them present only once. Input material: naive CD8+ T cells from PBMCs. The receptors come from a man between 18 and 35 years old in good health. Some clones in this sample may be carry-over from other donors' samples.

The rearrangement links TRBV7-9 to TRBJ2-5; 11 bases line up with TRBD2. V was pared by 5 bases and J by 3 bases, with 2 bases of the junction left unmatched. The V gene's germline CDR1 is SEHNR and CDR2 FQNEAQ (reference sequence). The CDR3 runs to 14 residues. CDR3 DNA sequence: TGTGCCAGCAGCGAACTAGCGGGAGAAGAGACCCAGTACTTC. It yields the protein CASSELAGEETQYF.

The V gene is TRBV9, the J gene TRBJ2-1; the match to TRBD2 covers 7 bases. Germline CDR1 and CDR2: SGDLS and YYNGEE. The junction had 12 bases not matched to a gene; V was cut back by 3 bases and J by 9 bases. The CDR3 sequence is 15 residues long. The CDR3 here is CASSDGTKGEVEQFF. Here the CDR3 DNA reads TGTGCCAGCAGCGATGGGACTAAAGGAGAAGTTGAGCAGTTCTTC.

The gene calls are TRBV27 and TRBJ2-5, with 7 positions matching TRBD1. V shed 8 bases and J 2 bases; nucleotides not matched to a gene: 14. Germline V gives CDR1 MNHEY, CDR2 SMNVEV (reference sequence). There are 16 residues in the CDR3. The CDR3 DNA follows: TGTGCCAGCGGACAGGAGACCAAAAGTACGCAAGAGACCCAGTACTTC. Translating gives CASGQETKSTQETQYF.

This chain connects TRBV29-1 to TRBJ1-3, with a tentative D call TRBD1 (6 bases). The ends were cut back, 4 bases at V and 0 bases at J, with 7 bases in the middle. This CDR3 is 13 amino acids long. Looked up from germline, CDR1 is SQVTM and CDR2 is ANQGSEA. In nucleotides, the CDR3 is TGCAGCGTTGCCAGGGGCTCTGGAAACACCATATATTTT. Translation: CSVARGSGNTIYF.

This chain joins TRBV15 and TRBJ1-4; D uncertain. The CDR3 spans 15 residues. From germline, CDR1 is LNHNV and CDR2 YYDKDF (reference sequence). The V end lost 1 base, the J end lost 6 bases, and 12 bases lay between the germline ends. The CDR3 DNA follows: TGTGCCACCAGCAGAGGGAAGAACGTTGATGAAAAACTGTTTTTT. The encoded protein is CATSRGKNVDEKLFF.

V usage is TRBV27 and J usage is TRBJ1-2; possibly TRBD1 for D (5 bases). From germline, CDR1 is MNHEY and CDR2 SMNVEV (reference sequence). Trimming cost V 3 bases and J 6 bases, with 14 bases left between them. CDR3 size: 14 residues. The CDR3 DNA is TGTGCCAGCAGTTTGTTGGGACCTGGGAATGGCTACACCTTC. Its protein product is CASSLLGPGNGYTF.

The CDR3 nucleotides read TGTGCCAGCAGTTTGTCGCGACAGGGAACAGATACGCAGTATTTT. This sequence encodes CASSLSRQGTDTQYF. The rearrangement joins TRBV27 to TRBJ2-3, with 7 nucleotides matching TRBD1. The CDR3 covers 15 residues. Germline V gene sequence: CDR1 MNHEY, CDR2 SMNVEV (reference sequence). With 3 bases clipped from V and 3 bases from J, the junction kept 6 bases outside the gene matches.

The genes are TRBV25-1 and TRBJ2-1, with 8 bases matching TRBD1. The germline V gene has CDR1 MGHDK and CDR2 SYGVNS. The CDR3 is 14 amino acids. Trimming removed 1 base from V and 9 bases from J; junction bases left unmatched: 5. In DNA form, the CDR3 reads TGTGCCAGCAGTGAATTTGACAGGGGAGCTGAGCAGTTCTTC. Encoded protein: CASSEFDRGAEQFF.

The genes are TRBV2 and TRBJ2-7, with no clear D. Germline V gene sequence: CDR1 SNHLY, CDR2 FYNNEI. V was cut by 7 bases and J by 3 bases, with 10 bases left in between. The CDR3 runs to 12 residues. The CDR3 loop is CASIRAIYEQYF. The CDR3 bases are TGTGCCAGCATCCGGGCTATCTACGAGCAGTACTTC.